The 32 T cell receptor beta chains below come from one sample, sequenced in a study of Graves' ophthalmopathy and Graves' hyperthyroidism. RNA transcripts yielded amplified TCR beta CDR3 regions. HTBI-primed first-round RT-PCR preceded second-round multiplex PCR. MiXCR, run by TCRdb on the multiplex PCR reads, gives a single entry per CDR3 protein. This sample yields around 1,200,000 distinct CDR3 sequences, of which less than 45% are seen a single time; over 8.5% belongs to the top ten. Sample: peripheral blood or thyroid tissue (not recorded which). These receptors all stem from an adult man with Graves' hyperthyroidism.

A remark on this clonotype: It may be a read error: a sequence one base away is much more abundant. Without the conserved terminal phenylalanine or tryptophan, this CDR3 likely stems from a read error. The CDR3 DNA reads TGCGCCAGCAGCCAAGATGGGCTCCCCGGGAGGACCCAGTACCTC. Protein product: CASSQDGLPGRTQYL. The V and J genes are TRBV4-1 and TRBJ2-5, with D perhaps TRBD2 (6 bases). CDR3 length: 15 residues. The germline CDR1 and CDR2 sequences are MGHRA and YSYEKL. The ends were cut back, 0 bases at V and 7 bases at J, with 15 bases in the middle.

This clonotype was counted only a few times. CDR3 in amino acids: CASSQLASEGETQYF. As DNA, the CDR3 is TGCGCCAGCAGCCAACTCGCCAGCGAGGGGGAGACCCAGTACTTC. V usage is TRBV4-1 and J usage is TRBJ2-5; D tentatively fits TRBD1 or TRBD2 (5 bases each). The CDR3 runs 15 residues. Trimming cost V 2 bases and J 5 bases, with 15 bases left between them. Germline-derived CDR1 and CDR2 are MGHRA and YSYEKL.

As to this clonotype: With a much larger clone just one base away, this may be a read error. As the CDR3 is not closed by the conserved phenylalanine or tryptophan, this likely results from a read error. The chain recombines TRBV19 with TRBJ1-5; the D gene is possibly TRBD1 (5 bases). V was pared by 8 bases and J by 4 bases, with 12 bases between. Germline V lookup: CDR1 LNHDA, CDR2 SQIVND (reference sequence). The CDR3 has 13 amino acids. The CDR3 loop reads CASGGGENQPQHL. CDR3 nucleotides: TGTGCCAGTGGCGGGGGGGAGAATCAGCCCCAGCATCTT.

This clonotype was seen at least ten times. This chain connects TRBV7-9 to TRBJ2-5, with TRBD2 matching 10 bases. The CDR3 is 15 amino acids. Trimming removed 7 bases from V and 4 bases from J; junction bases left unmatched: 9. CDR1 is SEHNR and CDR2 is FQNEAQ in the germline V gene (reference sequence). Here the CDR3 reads CASTDGPSGGETQYF. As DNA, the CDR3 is TGTGCCAGCACCGACGGTCCTAGCGGGGGAGAGACCCAGTACTTC.

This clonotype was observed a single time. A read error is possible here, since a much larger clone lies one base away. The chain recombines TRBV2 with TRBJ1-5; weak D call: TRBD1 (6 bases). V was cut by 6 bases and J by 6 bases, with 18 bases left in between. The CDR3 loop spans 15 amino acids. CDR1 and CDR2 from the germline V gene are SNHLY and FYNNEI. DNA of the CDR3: TGTGCCAGCAGGAATAGGGAGACAGGTGGTCAGCCCCAGCATTTT. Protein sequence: CASRNRETGGQPQHF.

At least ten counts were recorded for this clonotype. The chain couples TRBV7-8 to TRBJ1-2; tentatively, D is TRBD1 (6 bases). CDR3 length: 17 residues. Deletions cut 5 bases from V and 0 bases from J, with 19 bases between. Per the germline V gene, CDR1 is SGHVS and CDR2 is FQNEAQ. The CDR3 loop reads CASSPRRQASPNYGYTF. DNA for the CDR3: TGTGCCAGCAGCCCCAGGAGACAGGCGTCGCCTAACTATGGCTACACCTTC.

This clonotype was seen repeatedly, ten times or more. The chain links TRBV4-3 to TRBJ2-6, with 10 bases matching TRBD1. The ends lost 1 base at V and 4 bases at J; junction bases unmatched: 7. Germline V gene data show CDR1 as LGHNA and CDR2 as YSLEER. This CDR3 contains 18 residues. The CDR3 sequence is CASSQVPGQGFGANVLTF. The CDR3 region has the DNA TGCGCCAGCAGCCAAGTCCCGGGACAGGGGTTCGGGGCCAACGTCCTGACTTTC.

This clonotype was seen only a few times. CDR3 nucleotide sequence: TGTGCCTGGAGTGTATGGACACCCGATGGCTACACCTTC. Translated: CAWSVWTPDGYTF. The genes are TRBV30 and TRBJ1-2; D is possibly TRBD1 (5 bases). V lost 0 bases and J lost 6, with 11 bases in between. Germline V gene data show CDR1 as GTSNPN and CDR2 as SVGIG (reference sequence). The CDR3 totals 13 residues.

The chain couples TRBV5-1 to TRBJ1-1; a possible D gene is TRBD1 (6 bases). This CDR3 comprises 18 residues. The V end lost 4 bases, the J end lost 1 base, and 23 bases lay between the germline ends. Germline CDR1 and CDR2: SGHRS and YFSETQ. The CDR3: CASSPLVGGANGNTEAFF. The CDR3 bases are TGCGCCAGCAGCCCGCTGGTTGGGGGCGCGAACGGGAACACTGAAGCTTTCTTT.

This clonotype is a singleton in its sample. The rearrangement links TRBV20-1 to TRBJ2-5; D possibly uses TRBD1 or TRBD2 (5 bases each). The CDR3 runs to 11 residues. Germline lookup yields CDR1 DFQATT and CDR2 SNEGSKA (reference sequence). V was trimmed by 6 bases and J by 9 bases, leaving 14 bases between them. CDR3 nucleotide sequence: TGCAGTGCCAGTGGTATGGGGGCCCAGTACTTC. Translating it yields CSASGMGAQYF.

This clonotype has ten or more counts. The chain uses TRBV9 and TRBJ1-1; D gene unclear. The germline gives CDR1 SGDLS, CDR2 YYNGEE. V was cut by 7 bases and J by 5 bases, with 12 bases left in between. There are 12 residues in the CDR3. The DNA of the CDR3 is TGTGCCAGCGGGTCGGTTGGGACTGAAGCTTTCTTT. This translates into CASGSVGTEAFF.

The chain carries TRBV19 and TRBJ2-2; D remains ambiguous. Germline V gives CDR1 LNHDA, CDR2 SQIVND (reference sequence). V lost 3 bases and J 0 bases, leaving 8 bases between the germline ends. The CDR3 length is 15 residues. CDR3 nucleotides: TGTGCCAGTAGTATCTCGTCGGCGAACACCGGGGAGCTGTTTTTT. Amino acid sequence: CASSISSANTGELFF.

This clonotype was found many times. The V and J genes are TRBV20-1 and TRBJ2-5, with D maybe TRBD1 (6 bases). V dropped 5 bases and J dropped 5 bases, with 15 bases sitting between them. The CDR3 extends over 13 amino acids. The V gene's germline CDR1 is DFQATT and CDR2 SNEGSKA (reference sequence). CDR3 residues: CSAAWGRGETQYF. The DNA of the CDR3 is TGCAGTGCTGCTTGGGGGCGCGGGGAGACCCAGTACTTC.

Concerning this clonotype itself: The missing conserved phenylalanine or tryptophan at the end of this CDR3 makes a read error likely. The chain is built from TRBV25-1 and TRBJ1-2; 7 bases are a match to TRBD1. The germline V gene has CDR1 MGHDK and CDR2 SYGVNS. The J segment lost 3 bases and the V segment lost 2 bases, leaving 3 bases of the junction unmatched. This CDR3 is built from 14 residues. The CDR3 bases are TGTGCCAGCAGTGAAGAGGGGGCTCACTATGGCTACACCTCC. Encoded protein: CASSEEGAHYGYTS.

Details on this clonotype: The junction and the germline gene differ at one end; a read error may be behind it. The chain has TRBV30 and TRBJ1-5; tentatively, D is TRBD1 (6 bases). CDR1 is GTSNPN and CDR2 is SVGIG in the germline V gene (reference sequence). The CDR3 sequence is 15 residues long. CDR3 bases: TGTGCCTGGACGCGGGGCAGGGGAAGCAGTCAGCCCCAGCATTTT. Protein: CAWTRGRGSSQPQHF.

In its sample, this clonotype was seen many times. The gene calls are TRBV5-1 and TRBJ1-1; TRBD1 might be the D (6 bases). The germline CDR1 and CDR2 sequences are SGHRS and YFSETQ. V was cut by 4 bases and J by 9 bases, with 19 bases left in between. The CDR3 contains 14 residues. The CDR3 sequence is CASSLTGTSGQAFF. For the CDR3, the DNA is TGCGCCAGCAGCCTTACAGGGACCTCCGGACAAGCTTTCTTT.

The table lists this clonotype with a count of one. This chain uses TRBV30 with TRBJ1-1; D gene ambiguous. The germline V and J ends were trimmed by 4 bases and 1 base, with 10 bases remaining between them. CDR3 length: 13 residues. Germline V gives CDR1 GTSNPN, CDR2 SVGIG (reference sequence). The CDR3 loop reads CAWKVGGNTEAFF. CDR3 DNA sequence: TGTGCCTGGAAAGTCGGCGGGAACACTGAAGCTTTCTTT.

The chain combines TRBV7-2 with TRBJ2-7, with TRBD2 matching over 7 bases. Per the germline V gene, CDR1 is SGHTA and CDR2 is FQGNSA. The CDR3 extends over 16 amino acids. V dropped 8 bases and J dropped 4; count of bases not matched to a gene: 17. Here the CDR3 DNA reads TGTGCCAGCTCACCACAGCAGCGGGACGTCGGGTACGAGCAGTACTTC. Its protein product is CASSPQQRDVGYEQYF. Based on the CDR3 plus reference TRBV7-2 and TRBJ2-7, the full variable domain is GAGVSQSPSNKVTEKGKDVELRCDPISGHTALYWYRQSLGQGLEFLIYFQGNSAPDKSGLPSDRFSAERTGGSVSTLTIQRTQQEDSAVYLCASSPQQRDVGYEQYFGPGTRLTVT.

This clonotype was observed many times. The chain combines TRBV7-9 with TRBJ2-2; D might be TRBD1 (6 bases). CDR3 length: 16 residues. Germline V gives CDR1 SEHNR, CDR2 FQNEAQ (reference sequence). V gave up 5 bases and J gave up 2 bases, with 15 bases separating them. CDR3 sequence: CASSAPDRSNTGELFF. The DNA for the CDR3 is TGTGCCAGCAGCGCGCCCGACAGGTCTAACACCGGGGAGCTGTTTTTT.

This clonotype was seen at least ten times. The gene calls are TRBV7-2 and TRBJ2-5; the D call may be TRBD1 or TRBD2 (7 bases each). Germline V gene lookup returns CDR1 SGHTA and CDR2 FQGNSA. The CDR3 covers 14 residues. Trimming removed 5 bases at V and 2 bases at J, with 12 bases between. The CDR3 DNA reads TGTGCCAGCAGCCAAGCGGGACAGCAAGAGACCCAGTACTTC. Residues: CASSQAGQQETQYF.

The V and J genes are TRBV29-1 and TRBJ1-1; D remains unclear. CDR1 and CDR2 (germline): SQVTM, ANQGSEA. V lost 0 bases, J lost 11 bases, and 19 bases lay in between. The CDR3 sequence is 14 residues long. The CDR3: CSVEDTTYEGFAFF. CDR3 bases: TGCAGCGTTGAAGATACGACCTACGAGGGTTTCGCTTTCTTT.

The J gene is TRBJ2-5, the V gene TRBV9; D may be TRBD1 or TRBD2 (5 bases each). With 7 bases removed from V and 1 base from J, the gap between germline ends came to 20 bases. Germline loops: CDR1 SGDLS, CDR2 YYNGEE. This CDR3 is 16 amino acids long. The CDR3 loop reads CASSPPLGTVQETQYF. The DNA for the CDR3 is TGTGCCAGCTCACCACCCCTGGGGACGGTCCAAGAGACCCAGTACTTC.

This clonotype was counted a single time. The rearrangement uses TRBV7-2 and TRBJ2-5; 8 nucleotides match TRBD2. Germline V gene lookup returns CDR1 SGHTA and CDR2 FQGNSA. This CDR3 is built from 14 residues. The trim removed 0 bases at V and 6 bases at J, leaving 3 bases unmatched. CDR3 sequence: CASSLAAGVKTQYF. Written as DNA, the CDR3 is TGTGCCAGCAGCTTAGCAGCGGGGGTTAAGACCCAGTACTTC.

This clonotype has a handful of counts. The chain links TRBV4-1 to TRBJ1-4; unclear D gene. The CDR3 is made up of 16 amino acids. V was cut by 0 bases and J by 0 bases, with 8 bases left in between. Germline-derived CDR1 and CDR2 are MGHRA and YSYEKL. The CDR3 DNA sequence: TGCGCCAGCAGCCAAGAACAGATTACAACTAATGAAAAACTGTTTTTT. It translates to CASSQEQITTNEKLFF.

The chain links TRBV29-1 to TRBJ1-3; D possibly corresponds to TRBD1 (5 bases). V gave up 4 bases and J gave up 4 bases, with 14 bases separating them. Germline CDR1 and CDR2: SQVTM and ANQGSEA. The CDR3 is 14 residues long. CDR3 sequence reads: CSVGGRASGNTIYF. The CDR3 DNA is TGCAGCGTTGGGGGCAGGGCTAGCGGAAACACCATATATTTT.

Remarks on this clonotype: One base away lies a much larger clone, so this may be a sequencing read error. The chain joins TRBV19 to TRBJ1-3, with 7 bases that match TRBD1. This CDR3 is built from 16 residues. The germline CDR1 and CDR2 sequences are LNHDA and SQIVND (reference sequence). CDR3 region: CVSKEQGQSSGNTIYF. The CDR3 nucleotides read TGTGTCAGTAAAGAACAGGGACAGAGCTCTGGAAACACCATATATTTT.

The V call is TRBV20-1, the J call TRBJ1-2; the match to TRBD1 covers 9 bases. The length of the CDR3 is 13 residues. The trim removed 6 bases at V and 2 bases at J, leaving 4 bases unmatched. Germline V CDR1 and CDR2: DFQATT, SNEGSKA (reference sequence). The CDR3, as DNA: TGCAGTGCGACGGGACAGGGAAACTATGGCTACACCTTC. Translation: CSATGQGNYGYTF.

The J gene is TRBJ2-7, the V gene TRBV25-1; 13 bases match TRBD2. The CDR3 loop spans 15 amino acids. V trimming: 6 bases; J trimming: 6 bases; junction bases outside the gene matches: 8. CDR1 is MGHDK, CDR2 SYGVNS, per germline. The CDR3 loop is CASSPPGLAGSEQYF. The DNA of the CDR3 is TGTGCCAGCAGCCCCCCGGGACTAGCGGGAAGCGAGCAGTACTTC.

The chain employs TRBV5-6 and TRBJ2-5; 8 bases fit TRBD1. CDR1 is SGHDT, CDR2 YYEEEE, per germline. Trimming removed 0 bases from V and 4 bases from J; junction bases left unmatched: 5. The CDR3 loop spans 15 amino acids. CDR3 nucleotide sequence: TGTGCCAGCAGCTTGGGGCCAGGGGGCACAGAGACCCAGTACTTC. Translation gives CASSLGPGGTETQYF.

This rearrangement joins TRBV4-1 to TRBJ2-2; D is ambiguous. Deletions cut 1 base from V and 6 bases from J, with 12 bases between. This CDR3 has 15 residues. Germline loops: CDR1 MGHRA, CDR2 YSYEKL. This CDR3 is CASSQAVSAPGELFF. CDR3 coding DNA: TGCGCCAGCAGCCAAGCAGTCTCGGCCCCCGGGGAGCTGTTTTTT.

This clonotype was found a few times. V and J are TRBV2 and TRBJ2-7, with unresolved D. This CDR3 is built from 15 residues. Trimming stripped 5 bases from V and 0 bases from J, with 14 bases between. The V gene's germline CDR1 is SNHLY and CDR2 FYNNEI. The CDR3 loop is CASSLSRSLSYEQYF. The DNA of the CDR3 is TGTGCCAGCAGTTTATCGAGAAGTCTCTCCTACGAGCAGTACTTC.

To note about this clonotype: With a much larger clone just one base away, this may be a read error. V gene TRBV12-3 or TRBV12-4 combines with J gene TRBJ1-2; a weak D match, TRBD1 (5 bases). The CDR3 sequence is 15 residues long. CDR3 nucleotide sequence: TGTGCCAGCAGTCGCCGCCCGGGGCCGAACTATGGCCACACCTTC. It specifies CASSRRPGPNYGHTF.